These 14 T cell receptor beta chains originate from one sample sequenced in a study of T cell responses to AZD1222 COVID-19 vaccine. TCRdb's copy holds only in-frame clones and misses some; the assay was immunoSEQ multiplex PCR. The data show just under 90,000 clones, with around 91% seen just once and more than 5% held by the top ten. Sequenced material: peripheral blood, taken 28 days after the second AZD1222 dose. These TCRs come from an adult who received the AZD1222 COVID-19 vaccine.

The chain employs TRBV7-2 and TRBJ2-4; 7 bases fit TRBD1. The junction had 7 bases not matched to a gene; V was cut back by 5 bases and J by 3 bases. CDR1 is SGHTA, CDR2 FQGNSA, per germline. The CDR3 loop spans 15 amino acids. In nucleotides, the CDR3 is TGTGCCAGCAGCGCGGACAGGTTGGGCAAAAACATTCAGTACTTC. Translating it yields CASSADRLGKNIQYF.

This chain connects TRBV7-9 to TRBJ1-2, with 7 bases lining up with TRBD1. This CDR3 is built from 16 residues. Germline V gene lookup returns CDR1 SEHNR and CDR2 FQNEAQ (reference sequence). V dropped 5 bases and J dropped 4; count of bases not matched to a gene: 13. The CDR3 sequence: CASSVERQGGSYGYTF. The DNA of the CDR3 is TGTGCCAGCAGCGTAGAACGACAGGGTGGTAGCTATGGCTACACCTTC.

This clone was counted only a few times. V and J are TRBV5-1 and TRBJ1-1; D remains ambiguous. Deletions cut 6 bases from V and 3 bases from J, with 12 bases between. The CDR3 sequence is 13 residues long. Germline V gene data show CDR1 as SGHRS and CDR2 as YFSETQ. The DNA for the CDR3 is TGCGCCAGCACTAGCCAAGGGTACACTGAAGCTTTCTTT. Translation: CASTSQGYTEAFF.

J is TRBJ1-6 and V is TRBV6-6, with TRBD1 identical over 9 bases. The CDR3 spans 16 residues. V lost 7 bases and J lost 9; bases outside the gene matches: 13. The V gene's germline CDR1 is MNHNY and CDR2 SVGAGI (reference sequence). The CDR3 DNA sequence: TGTGCCAGCACCTTAAGGAGGGGACAGGGATTTTCACCCCTCCACTTT. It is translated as CASTLRRGQGFSPLHF.

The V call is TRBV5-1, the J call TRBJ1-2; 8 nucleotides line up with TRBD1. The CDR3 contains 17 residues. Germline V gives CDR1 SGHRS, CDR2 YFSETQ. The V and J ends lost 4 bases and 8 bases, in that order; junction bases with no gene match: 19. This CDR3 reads CASSQLPEGQEVGGYTF. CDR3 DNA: TGCGCCAGCAGCCAATTGCCGGAGGGACAGGAGGTAGGCGGCTACACCTTC.

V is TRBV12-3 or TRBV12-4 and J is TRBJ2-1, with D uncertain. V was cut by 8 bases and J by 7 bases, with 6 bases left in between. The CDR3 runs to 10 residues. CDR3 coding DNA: TGTGCCAGCGCTTGGAATGAGCAGTTCTTC. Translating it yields CASAWNEQFF.

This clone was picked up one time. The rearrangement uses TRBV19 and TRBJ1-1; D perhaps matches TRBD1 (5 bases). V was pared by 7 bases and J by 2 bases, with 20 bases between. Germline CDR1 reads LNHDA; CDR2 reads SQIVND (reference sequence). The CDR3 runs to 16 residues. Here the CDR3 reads CASTLPAGSGNTEAFF. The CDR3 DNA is TGTGCCAGTACCCTACCCGCAGGGTCTGGAAACACTGAAGCTTTCTTT.

This chain's CDR3 is CASSRGGTGPYNEQFF. The CDR3 DNA reads TGTGCCAGCAGCCGAGGTGGGACAGGGCCTTACAATGAGCAGTTCTTC. J is TRBJ2-1 and V is TRBV5-4; TRBD1 matches at 9 bases. The CDR3 contains 16 residues. Germline CDR1 is SGHNT and CDR2 is YYREEE (reference sequence). Unmatched junction bases numbered 9, after V lost 4 bases and J lost 4 bases.

The CDR3, as DNA: TGTGCCAGCTCACCACCTGAACAGAGCACAGATACGCAGTATTTT. Its protein is CASSPPEQSTDTQYF. The chain couples TRBV18 to TRBJ2-3; D ambiguous. The V gene's germline CDR1 is KGHSH and CDR2 LQKENI. V dropped 0 bases and J dropped 0 bases, with 7 bases sitting between them. The CDR3 is made up of 15 amino acids.

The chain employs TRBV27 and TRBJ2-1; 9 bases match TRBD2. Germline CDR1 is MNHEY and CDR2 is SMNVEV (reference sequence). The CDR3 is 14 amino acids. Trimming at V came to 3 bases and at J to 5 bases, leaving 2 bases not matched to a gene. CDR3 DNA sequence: TGTGCCAGCAGTTTGCGGGGGGGACACAATGAGCAGTTCTTC. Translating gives CASSLRGGHNEQFF.

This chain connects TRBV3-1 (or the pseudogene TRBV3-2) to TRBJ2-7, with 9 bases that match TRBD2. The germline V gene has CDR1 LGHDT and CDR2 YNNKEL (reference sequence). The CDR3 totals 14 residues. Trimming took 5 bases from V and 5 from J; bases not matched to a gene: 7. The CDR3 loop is CASSLAGGPDEQYF. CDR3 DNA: TGTGCCAGCAGCTTGGCGGGGGGGCCCGACGAGCAGTACTTC.

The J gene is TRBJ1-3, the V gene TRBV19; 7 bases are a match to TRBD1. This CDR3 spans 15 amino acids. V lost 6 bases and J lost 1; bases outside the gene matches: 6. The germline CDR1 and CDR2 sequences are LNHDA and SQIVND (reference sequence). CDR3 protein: CASRPDRVSGNTIYF. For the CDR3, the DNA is TGTGCCAGTAGACCCGACAGGGTTTCTGGAAACACCATATATTTT.

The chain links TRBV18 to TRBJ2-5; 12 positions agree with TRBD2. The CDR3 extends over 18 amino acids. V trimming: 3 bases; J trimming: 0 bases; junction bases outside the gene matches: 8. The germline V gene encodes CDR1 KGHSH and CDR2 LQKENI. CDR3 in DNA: TGTGCCAGCTCACCTCTAAGGACTAGCGGGGTAAACCAAGAGACCCAGTACTTC. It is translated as CASSPLRTSGVNQETQYF.

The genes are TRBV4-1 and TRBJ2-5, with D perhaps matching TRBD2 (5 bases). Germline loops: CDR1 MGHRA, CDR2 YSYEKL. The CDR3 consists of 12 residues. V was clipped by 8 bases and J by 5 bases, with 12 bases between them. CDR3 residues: CASRGPSETQYF. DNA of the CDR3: TGCGCCAGCCGCGGGCCCTCGGAGACCCAGTACTTC.